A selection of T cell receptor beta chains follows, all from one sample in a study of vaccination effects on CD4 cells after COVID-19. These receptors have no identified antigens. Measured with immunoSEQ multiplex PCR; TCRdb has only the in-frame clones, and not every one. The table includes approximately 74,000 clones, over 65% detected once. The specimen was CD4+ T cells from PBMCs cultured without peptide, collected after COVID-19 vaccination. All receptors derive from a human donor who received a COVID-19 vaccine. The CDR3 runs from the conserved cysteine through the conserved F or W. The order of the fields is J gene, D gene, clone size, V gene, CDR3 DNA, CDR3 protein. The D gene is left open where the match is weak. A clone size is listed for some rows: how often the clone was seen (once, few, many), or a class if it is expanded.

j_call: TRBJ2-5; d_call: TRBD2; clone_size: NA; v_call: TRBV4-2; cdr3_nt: TGTGCCAGCGCTCCGACTAGCGAACAACCTCAAGAGACCCAGTACTTC; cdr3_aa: CASAPTSEQPQETQYF
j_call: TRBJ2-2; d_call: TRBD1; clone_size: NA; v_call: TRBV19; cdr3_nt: TGTGCCAGTAGTATAGATCGTAGGGACAGGGGGTACACCGGGGAGCTGTTTTTT; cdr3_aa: CASSIDRRDRGYTGELFF
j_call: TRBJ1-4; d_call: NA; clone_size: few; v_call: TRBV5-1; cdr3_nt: TGCGCCAGCAGCTACAGGGACTTAAATGAAAAACTGTTTTTT; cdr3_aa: CASSYRDLNEKLFF
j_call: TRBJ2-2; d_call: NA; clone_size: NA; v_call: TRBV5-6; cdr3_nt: TGTGCCAGCAGCTTGTCGTCAGCTGCGAACACCGGGGAGCTGTTTTTT; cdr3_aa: CASSLSSAANTGELFF
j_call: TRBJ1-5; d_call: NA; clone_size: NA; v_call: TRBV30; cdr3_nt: TGTGCCTGGAGTCGGGCAGGGCTTTTGCCCCAGCATTTT; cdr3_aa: CAWSRAGLLPQHF
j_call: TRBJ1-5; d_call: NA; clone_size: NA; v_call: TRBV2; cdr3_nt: TGTGCCAGCAGACCGCAGGCCTGGAATCAGCCCCAGCATTTT; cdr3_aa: CASRPQAWNQPQHF
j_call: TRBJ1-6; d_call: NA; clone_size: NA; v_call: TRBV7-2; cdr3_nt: TGTGCCAGCAGCCTCGGGAGGGTGAAAGGTTCACCCCTCCACTTT; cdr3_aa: CASSLGRVKGSPLHF
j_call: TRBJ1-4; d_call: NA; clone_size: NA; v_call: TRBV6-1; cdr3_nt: TGTGCCAGCAGTGACATACAGGGCTATAATGAAAAACTGTTTTTT; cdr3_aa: CASSDIQGYNEKLFF
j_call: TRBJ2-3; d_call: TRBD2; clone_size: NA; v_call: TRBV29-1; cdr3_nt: TGCAGCGTTGAGACTAGCGGGGGAACAGATGCGCAGTATTTT; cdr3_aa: CSVETSGGTDAQYF
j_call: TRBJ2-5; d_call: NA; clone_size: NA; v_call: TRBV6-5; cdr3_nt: TGTGCCAGCAGTTACTCCCGGGAGACCCAGTACTTC; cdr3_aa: CASSYSRETQYF
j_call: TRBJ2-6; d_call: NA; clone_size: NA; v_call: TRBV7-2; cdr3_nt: TGTGCCAGCAGCCTGGACGTTTCTGGGGCCAACGTCCTGACTTTC; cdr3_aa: CASSLDVSGANVLTF
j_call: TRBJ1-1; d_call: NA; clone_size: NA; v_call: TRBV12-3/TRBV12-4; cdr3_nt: TGTGCCAGCAGTTTAGCCCCGGGAGCTTTCTTT; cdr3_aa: CASSLAPGAFF
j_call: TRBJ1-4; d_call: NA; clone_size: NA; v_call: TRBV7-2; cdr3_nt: TGTGCCAGCAGCTCTACAGGGATAACTAATGAAAAACTGTTTTTT; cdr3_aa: CASSSTGITNEKLFF
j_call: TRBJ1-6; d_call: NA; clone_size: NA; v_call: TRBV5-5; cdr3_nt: TGTGCCAGCAGCTTAGCCGACCTGGTGCGGGAGTATAATTCACCCCTCCACTTT; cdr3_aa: CASSLADLVREYNSPLHF
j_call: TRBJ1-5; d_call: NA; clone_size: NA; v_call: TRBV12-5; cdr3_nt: TGTGCTAGTGGTTTGGTAAAAGATGGCAAAGGCGTGGGGAATCAGCCCCAGCATTTT; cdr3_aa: CASGLVKDGKGVGNQPQHF
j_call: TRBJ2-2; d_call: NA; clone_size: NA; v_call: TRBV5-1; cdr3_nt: TGCGCCAGCAGCTTTTCAGGGATGAACACCGGGGAGCTGTTTTTT; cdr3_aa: CASSFSGMNTGELFF
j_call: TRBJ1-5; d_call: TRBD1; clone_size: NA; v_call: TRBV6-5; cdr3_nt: TGTGCCAGCCGACGCACACAGGGGGTGAATCAGCCCCAGCATTTT; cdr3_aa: CASRRTQGVNQPQHF
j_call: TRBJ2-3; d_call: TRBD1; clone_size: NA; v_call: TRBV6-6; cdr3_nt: TGTGCCAGCAATTATCCGGGACAGGGGAAGGATACGCAGTATTTT; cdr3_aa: CASNYPGQGKDTQYF
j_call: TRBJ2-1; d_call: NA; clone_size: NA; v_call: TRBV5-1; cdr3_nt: TGCGCCAGCAGCTTGAACAGGGATTACAATGAGCAGTTCTTC; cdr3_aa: CASSLNRDYNEQFF
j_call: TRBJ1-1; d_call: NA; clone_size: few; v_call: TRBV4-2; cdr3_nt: TGTGCCAGCAGCCAGCGAAACACTGAAGCTTTCTTT; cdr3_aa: CASSQRNTEAFF
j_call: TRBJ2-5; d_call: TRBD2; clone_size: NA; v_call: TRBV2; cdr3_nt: TGTGCCGGAGACCCTAGCGGGGGGGTCGTTGGAGAGACCCAGTACTTC; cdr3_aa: CAGDPSGGVVGETQYF
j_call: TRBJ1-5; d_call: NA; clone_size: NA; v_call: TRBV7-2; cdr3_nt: TGTGCCAGCAGCTTAGGGGACAGCAATCAGCCCCAGCATTTT; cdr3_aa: CASSLGDSNQPQHF
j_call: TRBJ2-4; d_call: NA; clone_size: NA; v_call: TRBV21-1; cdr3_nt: TGTGCCAGCAGCCGAGACCTTGGTCTCCTCATATTGGCCAAAAACATTCAGTACTTC; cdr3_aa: CASSRDLGLLILAKNIQYF
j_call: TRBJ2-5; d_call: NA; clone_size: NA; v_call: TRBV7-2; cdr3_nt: TGTGCCAGCAGCCTCTTCCTGGGCCACAATCAAGAGACCCAGTACTTC; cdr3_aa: CASSLFLGHNQETQYF
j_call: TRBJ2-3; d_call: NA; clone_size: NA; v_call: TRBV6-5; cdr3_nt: TGTGCCAGCAGACGTGCAGATACGCAGTATTTT; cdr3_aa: CASRRADTQYF
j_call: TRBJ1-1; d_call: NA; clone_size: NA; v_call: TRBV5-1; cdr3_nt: TGCGCCAGCAGCCCCCTCCCGGGTAAGAACACTGAAGCTTTCTTT; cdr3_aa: CASSPLPGKNTEAFF
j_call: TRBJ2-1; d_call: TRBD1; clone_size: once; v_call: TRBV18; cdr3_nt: TGTGCCAGCTCACCAGGGACAGGGGCCGATGAGCAGTTCTTC; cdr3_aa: CASSPGTGADEQFF
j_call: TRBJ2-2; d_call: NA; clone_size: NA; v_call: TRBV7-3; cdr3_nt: TGTGCCAGCAGCCCGGTGGGGGAGAACACCGGGGAGCTGTTTTTT; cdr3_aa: CASSPVGENTGELFF
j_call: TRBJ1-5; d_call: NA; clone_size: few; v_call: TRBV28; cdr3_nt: TGTGCCAGCATTTTAGGCCCCAGTCGGAATCAGCCCCAGCATTTT; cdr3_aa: CASILGPSRNQPQHF
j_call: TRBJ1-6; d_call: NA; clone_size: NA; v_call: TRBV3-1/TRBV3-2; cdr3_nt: TGTGCCAGCAGCAAGGCCACTCATAATTCACCCCTCCACTTT; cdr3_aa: CASSKATHNSPLHF
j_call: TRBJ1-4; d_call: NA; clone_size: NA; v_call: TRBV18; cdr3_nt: TGTGCCAGCTCCCGCCCCGGCAGGGATGAAAAACTGTTTTTT; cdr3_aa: CASSRPGRDEKLFF
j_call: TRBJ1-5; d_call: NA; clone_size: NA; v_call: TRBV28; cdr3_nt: TGTGCCAGCAGTTTACGACAGATGAATCAGCCCCAGCATTTT; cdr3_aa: CASSLRQMNQPQHF
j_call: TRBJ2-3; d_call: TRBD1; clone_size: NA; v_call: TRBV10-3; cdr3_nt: TGTGCCATCAGTGAGTGGGGACAGGCGATCACAGATACGCAGTATTTT; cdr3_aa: CAISEWGQAITDTQYF
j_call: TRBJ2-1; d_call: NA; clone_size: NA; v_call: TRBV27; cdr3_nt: TGTGCCAGCAGTTCCCGGGACTCCCTATGGTTGGATGAGCAGTTCTTC; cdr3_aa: CASSSRDSLWLDEQFF
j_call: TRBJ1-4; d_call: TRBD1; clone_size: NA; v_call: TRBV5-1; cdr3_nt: TGCGCCAGCAGCATGGGACAGGGGACCGAAAAACTGTTTTTT; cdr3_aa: CASSMGQGTEKLFF
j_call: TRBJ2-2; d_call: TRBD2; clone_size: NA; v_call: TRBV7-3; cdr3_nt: TGTGCCAGCAGCTTAGCGGGGGGGCTCGCCGGGGAGCTGTTTTTT; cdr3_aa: CASSLAGGLAGELFF
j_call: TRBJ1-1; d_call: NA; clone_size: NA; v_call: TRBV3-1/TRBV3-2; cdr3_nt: TGTGCCAGCAGCCAAGCTGGGGGATTTTGGAACACTGAAGCTTTCTTT; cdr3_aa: CASSQAGGFWNTEAFF
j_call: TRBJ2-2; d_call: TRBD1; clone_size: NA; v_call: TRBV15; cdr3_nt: TGTGCCACCAGCAGAGACGGACAGGGGATTACCGGGGAGCTGTTTTTT; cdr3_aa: CATSRDGQGITGELFF
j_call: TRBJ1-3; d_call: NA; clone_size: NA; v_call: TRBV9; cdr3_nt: TGTGCCAGCAGCGTAGCCATCACCACTGGAAACACCATATATTTT; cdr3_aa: CASSVAITTGNTIYF
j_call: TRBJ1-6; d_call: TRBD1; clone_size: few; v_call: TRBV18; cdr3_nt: TGTGCCAGCTCACCGACAGGGGAGCGTTCACCCCTCCACTTT; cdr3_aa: CASSPTGERSPLHF
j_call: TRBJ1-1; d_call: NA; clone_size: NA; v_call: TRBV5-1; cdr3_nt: TGCGCCAGCAGCACCTCGACCGAAGGCAGTGCTTTCTTT; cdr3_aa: CASSTSTEGSAFF
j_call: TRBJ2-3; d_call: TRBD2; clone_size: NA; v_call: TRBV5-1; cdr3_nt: TGCGCCAGCGGGGTACCGGGACTAACGACCGATACGCAGTATTTT; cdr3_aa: CASGVPGLTTDTQYF